These 22 T cell receptor beta chains were sequenced from one sample in a study of identifying expanded T cells in peripheral blood. The table came from immunoSEQ multiplex PCR; TCRdb's copy has only in-frame clones and leaves some out. The repertoire holds 80,000 or so clones, with around four fifths as singletons. Sequencing was done on a sample of blood. The receptor set was obtained from a person aged 18 to 70 in good health.

This clone is a singleton in its sample. This chain links TRBV27 with TRBJ2-1; TRBD2 aligns across 7 bases. Germline V gene data show CDR1 as MNHEY and CDR2 as SMNVEV (reference sequence). With V trimmed by 9 bases and J by 7 bases, 3 bases remained unmatched. This CDR3 has 11 residues. As DNA, the CDR3 is TGTGCCAGTACTAGCGTTAATGAGCAGTTCTTC. It yields the protein CASTSVNEQFF.

V and J are TRBV19 and TRBJ1-3; TRBD1 agrees at 7 bases. The CDR3 totals 17 residues. With V trimmed by 3 bases and J by 0 bases, 8 bases remained unmatched. Germline V gene data show CDR1 as LNHDA and CDR2 as SQIVND (reference sequence). Here the CDR3 DNA reads TGTGCCAGTAGTATGGAAGGGGGCTCCCGCTCTGGAAACACCATATATTTT. Residues: CASSMEGGSRSGNTIYF. The whole variable domain, remainder taken from reference TRBV19 and TRBJ1-3, is DGGITQSPKYLFRKEGQNVTLSCEQNLNHDAMYWYRQDPGQGLRLIYYSQIVNDFQKGDIAEGYSVSREKKESFPLTVTSAQKNPTAFYLCASSMEGGSRSGNTIYFGEGSWLTVV.

J is TRBJ1-4 and V is TRBV6-1; D possibly corresponds to TRBD1 (6 bases). Trimming took 6 bases from V and 6 from J, leaving 11 bases between them. The CDR3 is 13 residues long. Germline-derived CDR1 and CDR2 are MNHNS and SASEGT. CDR3 loop: CASREEGDEKLFF. The CDR3 bases are TGTGCCAGCAGGGAGGAGGGGGATGAAAAACTGTTTTTT.

The chain combines TRBV28 with TRBJ1-2; TRBD1 might be the D (6 bases). CDR3 length: 13 amino acids. CDR1 is MDHEN and CDR2 is SYDVKM in the germline V gene. Trimming took 6 bases from V and 4 from J, leaving 12 bases between them. The CDR3 here is CASRTTGIYGYTF. The CDR3 DNA sequence: TGTGCCAGCAGAACAACAGGGATCTATGGCTACACCTTC.

The chain employs TRBV4-2 and TRBJ1-6; D is uncertain. The CDR3 has 14 residues. Germline values: CDR1 LGHNA, CDR2 YNFKEQ. Trimming pared 1 base from V and 6 bases from J, leaving 7 bases between. The CDR3 spells CASSQGIINSPLHF. The CDR3 DNA sequence: TGTGCCAGCAGCCAAGGAATAATTAATTCACCCCTCCACTTT.

The table lists this clone with a count of one. The V call is TRBV19, the J call TRBJ2-6; TRBD1 matches 9 bases. This CDR3 has 15 amino acids. CDR1 LNHDA and CDR2 SQIVND come from the germline V gene (reference sequence). The V segment lost 7 bases and the J segment 2 bases; nucleotides outside the gene matches: 3. The CDR3 region has the DNA TGTGCCAGTACCGGGGACAGGGCTGGGGCCAACGTCCTGACTTTC. It codes for CASTGDRAGANVLTF.

The chain is built from TRBV7-2 and TRBJ2-5, with D tentatively TRBD1 (5 bases). Germline lookup yields CDR1 SGHTA and CDR2 FQGNSA. V shed 0 bases and J shed 5 bases, with 10 bases lying between them. The CDR3 is 14 residues long. The CDR3 sequence is CASSLAAGQETQYF. CDR3 DNA: TGTGCCAGCAGCTTAGCGGCAGGGCAGGAGACCCAGTACTTC. The variable domain in full, completed from reference TRBV7-2 and TRBJ2-5, reads GAGVSQSPSNKVTEKGKDVELRCDPISGHTALYWYRQSLGQGLEFLIYFQGNSAPDKSGLPSDRFSAERTGGSVSTLTIQRTQQEDSAVYLCASSLAAGQETQYFGPGTRLLVL.

The V and J genes are TRBV7-2 and TRBJ2-5; D is tentatively TRBD1 or TRBD2 (5 bases each). Looked up from germline, CDR1 is SGHTA and CDR2 is FQGNSA. Trimming pared 1 base from V and 4 bases from J, leaving 13 bases between. The CDR3 has 15 amino acids. CDR3 bases: TGTGCCAGCAGCTTAGAGGGGTATGAGGGAGAGACCCAGTACTTC. This sequence encodes CASSLEGYEGETQYF.

The rearrangement links TRBV5-6 to TRBJ2-3; D ambiguous. Germline-derived CDR1 and CDR2 are SGHDT and YYEEEE. V lost 0 bases, J lost 4 bases, and 9 bases lay in between. The CDR3 length is 14 residues. The CDR3 DNA reads as TGTGCCAGCAGCTTGGGTGGGTTGGCAGATACGCAGTATTTT. Its protein is CASSLGGLADTQYF.

The gene calls are TRBV5-6 and TRBJ1-4; D remains unclear. The ends were cut back, 4 bases at V and 3 bases at J, with 13 bases in the middle. The CDR3 is made up of 15 amino acids. Germline loops: CDR1 SGHDT, CDR2 YYEEEE. This CDR3 is CASSAFQAPNEKLFF. The CDR3 nucleotides read TGTGCCAGCAGCGCCTTCCAGGCCCCTAATGAAAAACTGTTTTTT.

J is TRBJ2-5 and V is TRBV19; D not certain. Trimming took 5 bases from V and 0 from J, leaving 7 bases between them. This CDR3 region has 13 residues. Germline V CDR1 and CDR2: LNHDA, SQIVND (reference sequence). CDR3 coding DNA: TGTGCCAGTAGTCTCGGTTACCAAGAGACCCAGTACTTC. Translated, it gives CASSLGYQETQYF.

The V gene is TRBV10-3, the J gene TRBJ1-3; tentative D call: TRBD1 (6 bases). Trimming pared 3 bases from V and 3 bases from J, leaving 6 bases between. CDR1 and CDR2 (germline): ENHRY, SYGVKD. This CDR3 region has 13 residues. CDR3: CAISEGGGNTIYF. The CDR3 nucleotides are TGTGCCATCAGTGAAGGGGGTGGAAACACCATATATTTT.

The V call is TRBV5-6, the J call TRBJ2-2; 9 nucleotides align to TRBD1. CDR1 and CDR2 from the germline V gene are SGHDT and YYEEEE. This CDR3 has 14 residues. The junction had 5 bases not matched to a gene; V was cut back by 2 bases and J by 9 bases. CDR3 in DNA: TGTGCCAGCAGCTTTACAGGGGGCTACTGGGAGCTGTTTTTT. Protein: CASSFTGGYWELFF.

This CDR3 reads CASSPKTTTETQYF. The CDR3 nucleotides are TGTGCCAGCAGCCCGAAGACAACCACGGAGACCCAGTACTTC. This chain links TRBV7-2 with TRBJ2-5; D is unresolved. V lost 5 bases to trimming and J lost 5 bases, with 15 bases between them. CDR1 SGHTA and CDR2 FQGNSA come from the germline V gene. The CDR3 is 14 residues long.

V and J are TRBV30 and TRBJ2-7; TRBD2 agrees at 9 bases. V gave up 2 bases and J gave up 4 bases; unmatched junction bases: 3. There are 13 residues in the CDR3. The V gene's germline CDR1 is GTSNPN and CDR2 SVGIG (reference sequence). CDR3 amino acids: CAWSPTSGYEQYF. For the CDR3, the DNA is TGTGCCTGGAGTCCCACTAGCGGGTACGAGCAGTACTTC. Looking up the rest from reference TRBV30 and TRBJ2-7 gives the full variable domain: SQTIHQWPATLVQPVGSPLSLECTVEGTSNPNLYWYRQAAGRGLQLLFYSVGIGQISSEVPQNLSASRPQDRQFILSSKKLLLSDSGFYLCAWSPTSGYEQYFGPGTRLTVT.

V and J are TRBV6-5 and TRBJ2-7; 8 bases agree with TRBD2. This CDR3 region has 13 residues. The trim removed 4 bases at V and 12 bases at J, leaving 11 bases unmatched. CDR1 is MNHEY and CDR2 is SVGAGI in the germline V gene. CDR3 sequence reads: CASSSNTGGVVYF. CDR3 in DNA: TGTGCCAGCAGTTCCAACACCGGGGGGGTGGTGTACTTC.

The rearrangement uses TRBV18 and TRBJ2-1; 8 nucleotides line up with TRBD1. The CDR3 totals 14 residues. Germline trimming cut 0 bases from V and 8 bases from J; bases unmatched to any gene: 3. The V gene's germline CDR1 is KGHSH and CDR2 LQKENI. The CDR3 coding sequence is TGTGCCAGCTCACCACCATCAGGGGGCGATGAGCAGTTCTTC. Protein sequence: CASSPPSGGDEQFF. Filled out from reference TRBV18 and TRBJ2-1, the complete variable domain reads NAGVMQNPRHLVRRRGQEARLRCSPMKGHSHVYWYRQLPEEGLKFMVYLQKENIIDESGMPKERFSAEFPKEGPSILRIQQVVRGDSAAYFCASSPPSGGDEQFFGPGTRLTVL.

The V gene is TRBV28, the J gene TRBJ2-3; 8 bases agree with TRBD2. Germline CDR1 and CDR2: MDHEN and SYDVKM. The CDR3 consists of 20 residues. Trimming at V came to 2 bases and at J to 3 bases, leaving 19 bases not matched to a gene. CDR3 nucleotides: TGTGCCAGCAGTTTACCCAAAATGGGGAGCGGGAGAGGTTATACAGATACGCAGTATTTT. It codes for CASSLPKMGSGRGYTDTQYF.

This sequence joins TRBV6-1 and TRBJ2-7, with 7 nucleotides matching TRBD1. Per germline, CDR1 MNHNS and CDR2 SASEGT. Trimming removed 0 bases from V and 0 bases from J; junction bases left unmatched: 2. The CDR3 is 15 residues long. For the CDR3, the DNA is TGTGCCAGCAGTGAAGCAGGGGGCTCCTCCTACGAGCAGTACTTC. This gives the protein CASSEAGGSSYEQYF.

This chain uses TRBV6-5 with TRBJ1-4; D not resolved. The CDR3 loop spans 14 amino acids. With 5 bases removed from V and 1 base from J, the gap between germline ends came to 8 bases. CDR1 is MNHEY and CDR2 is SVGAGI in the germline V gene. The DNA of the CDR3 is TGTGCCAGCAGTAAGACACTAACTAATGAAAAACTGTTTTTT. Translating gives CASSKTLTNEKLFF.

V and J are TRBV7-2 and TRBJ2-3, with D perhaps TRBD2 (6 bases). The CDR3 extends over 14 amino acids. Trimming took off 6 bases at V and 6 bases at J, with 16 bases between the two ends. Germline assignment: CDR1 SGHTA and CDR2 FQGNSA. The CDR3 nucleotides read TGTGCCAGCAGTCCCTTTGGGGGGAAGGATACGCAGTATTTT. The encoded protein is CASSPFGGKDTQYF.

The chain uses TRBV27 and TRBJ1-1; possible D gene TRBD1, 5 bases. The CDR3 is 13 amino acids. Trimming took off 2 bases at V and 7 bases at J, with 11 bases between the two ends. Germline lookup yields CDR1 MNHEY and CDR2 SMNVEV (reference sequence). The CDR3 reads CASSLRDGYEAFF. The CDR3 nucleotides are TGTGCCAGCAGTTTAAGGGACGGATATGAAGCTTTCTTT.